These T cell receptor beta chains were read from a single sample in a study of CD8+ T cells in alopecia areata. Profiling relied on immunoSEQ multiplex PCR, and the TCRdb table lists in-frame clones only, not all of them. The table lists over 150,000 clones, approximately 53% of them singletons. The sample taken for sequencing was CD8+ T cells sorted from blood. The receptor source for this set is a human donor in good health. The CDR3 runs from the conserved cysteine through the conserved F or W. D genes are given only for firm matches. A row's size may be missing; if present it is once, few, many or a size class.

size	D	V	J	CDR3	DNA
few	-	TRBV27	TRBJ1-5	CASSPGDTGDNQPQHF	TGTGCCAGCAGTCCTGGGGACACTGGGGACAATCAGCCCCAGCATTTT
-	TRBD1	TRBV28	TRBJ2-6	CASSEDRGSSGANVLTF	TGTGCCAGCAGCGAGGACAGGGGAAGCTCTGGGGCCAACGTCCTGACTTTC
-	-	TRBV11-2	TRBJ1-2	CASSLKPDYGYTF	TGTGCCAGCAGCTTAAAGCCAGACTATGGCTACACCTTC
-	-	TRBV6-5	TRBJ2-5	CASSSTGTGGGETQYF	TGTGCCAGCAGTTCAACTGGGACGGGCGGCGGAGAGACCCAGTACTTC
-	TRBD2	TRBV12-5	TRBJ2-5	CASHPSGVETQYF	TGTGCTAGCCACCCTAGCGGGGTGGAGACCCAGTACTTC
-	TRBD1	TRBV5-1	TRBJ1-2	CASSAINSLRGDGYTF	TGCGCCAGCAGCGCCATAAACAGCCTCAGGGGGGATGGCTACACCTTC
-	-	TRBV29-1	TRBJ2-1	CSVEEGDRLADEQFF	TGCAGCGTTGAAGAAGGGGATCGCCTAGCCGATGAGCAGTTCTTC
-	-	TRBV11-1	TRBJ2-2	CASSWLGDAGELFF	TGTGCCAGCAGCTGGTTGGGGGATGCCGGGGAGCTGTTTTTT
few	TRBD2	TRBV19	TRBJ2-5	CASNTGLAGLQETQYF	TGTGCCAGTAATACAGGACTAGCGGGGCTCCAAGAGACCCAGTACTTC
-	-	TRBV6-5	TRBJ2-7	CASSYIGRKYEQYF	TGTGCCAGCAGTTACATCGGCAGAAAATACGAGCAGTACTTC
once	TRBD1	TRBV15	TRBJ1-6	CATSGQGLGNSPLHF	TGTGCCACCAGCGGACAGGGGCTTGGTAATTCACCCCTCCACTTT
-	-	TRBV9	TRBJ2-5	CASSVDGGQETQYF	TGTGCCAGCAGCGTAGACGGGGGCCAAGAGACCCAGTACTTC
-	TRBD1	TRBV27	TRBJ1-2	CASGTGFNYGYTF	TGTGCCAGCGGGACAGGCTTTAACTATGGCTACACCTTC
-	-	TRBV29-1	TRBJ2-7	CSVATGREQYF	TGCAGCGTTGCCACAGGGAGGGAGCAGTACTTC
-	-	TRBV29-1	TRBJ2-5	CSVGGIQETQYF	TGCAGCGTTGGGGGAATTCAGGAGACCCAGTACTTC
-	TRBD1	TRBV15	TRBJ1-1	CATGPGQVNTEAFF	TGTGCCACCGGCCCGGGACAGGTGAACACTGAAGCTTTCTTT
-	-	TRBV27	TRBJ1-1	CASSLGGRATEAFF	TGTGCCAGCAGTTTAGGGGGTAGGGCCACTGAAGCTTTCTTT
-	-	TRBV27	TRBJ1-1	CATFFSRGADTEAFF	TGTGCCACCTTTTTCAGTCGGGGCGCGGACACTGAAGCTTTCTTT
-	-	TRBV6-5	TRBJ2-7	CASRIRQGLSEQYF	TGTGCCAGCAGGATACGACAGGGACTTTCCGAGCAGTACTTC
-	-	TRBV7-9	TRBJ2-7	CASSLVAYEQYF	TGTGCCAGCAGCTTAGTTGCCTACGAGCAGTACTTC
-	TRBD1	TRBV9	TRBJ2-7	CASSTRQGATYEQYF	TGTGCCAGCAGCACTCGACAGGGGGCAACCTACGAGCAGTACTTC
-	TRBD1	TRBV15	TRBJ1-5	CATSRSGTGVGIQPQHF	TGTGCCACCAGCAGGTCCGGGACAGGGGTTGGTATTCAGCCCCAGCATTTT
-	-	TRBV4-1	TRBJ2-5	CASSQDSGPWETQYF	TGCGCCAGCAGCCAAGATTCGGGGCCGTGGGAGACCCAGTACTTC